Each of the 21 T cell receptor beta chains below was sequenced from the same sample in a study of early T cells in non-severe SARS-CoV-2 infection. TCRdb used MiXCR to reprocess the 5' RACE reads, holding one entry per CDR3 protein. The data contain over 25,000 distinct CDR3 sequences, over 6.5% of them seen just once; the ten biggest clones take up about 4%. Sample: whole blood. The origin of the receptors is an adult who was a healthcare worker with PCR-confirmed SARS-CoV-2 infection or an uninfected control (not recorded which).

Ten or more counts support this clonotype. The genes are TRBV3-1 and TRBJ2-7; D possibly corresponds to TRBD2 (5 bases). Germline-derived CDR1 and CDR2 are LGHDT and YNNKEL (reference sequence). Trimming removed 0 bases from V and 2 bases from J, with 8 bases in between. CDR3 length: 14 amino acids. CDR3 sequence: CASSQDPGAYEQYF. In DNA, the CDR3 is TGTGCCAGCAGCCAAGACCCCGGGGCCTACGAGCAGTACTTC.

The CDR3: CASSFGGGGLGETQYF. The CDR3 nucleotides are TGTGCCAGCAGTTTTGGTGGGGGGGGCTTAGGAGAGACCCAGTACTTC. The chain carries TRBV27 and TRBJ2-5, with a tentative D call TRBD2 (7 bases). The V gene lost 3 bases and the J gene lost 4 bases, with 18 bases spanning the gap. The germline V gene has CDR1 MNHEY and CDR2 SMNVEV (reference sequence). CDR3 length: 16 residues.

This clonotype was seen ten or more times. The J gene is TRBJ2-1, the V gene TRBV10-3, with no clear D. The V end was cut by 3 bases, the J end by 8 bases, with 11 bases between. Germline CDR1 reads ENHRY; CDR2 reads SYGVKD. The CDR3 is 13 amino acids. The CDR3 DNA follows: TGTGCCATCAGTGAAGGCGCCGCGGATGAGCAGTTCTTC. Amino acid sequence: CAISEGAADEQFF.

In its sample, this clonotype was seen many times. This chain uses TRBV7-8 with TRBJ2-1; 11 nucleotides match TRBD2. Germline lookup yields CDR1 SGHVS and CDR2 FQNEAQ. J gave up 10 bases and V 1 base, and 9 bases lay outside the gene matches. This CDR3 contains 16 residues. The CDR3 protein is CASSLVGTSGGGEQFF. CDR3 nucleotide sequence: TGTGCCAGCAGCTTAGTCGGGACTAGCGGAGGCGGAGAGCAGTTCTTC.

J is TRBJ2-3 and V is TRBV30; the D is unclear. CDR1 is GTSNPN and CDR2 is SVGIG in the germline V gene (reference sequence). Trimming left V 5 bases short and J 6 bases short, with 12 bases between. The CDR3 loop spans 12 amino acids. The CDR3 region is CAWGRTMDTQYF. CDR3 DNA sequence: TGTGCCTGGGGAAGGACCATGGATACGCAGTATTTT.

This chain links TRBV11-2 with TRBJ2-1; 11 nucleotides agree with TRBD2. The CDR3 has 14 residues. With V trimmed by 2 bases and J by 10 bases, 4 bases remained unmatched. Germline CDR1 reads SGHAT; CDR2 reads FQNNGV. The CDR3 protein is CASSLRLAGGEQFF. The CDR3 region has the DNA TGTGCCAGCAGCTTACGGCTAGCGGGAGGCGAGCAGTTCTTC.

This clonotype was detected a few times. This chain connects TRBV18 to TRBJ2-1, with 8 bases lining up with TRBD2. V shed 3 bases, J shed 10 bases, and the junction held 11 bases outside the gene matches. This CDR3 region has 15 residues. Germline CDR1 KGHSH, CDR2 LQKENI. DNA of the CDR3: TGTGCCAGCTCACCGGGACGGGGGGGTGTCGGAGAGCAGTTCTTC. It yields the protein CASSPGRGGVGEQFF.

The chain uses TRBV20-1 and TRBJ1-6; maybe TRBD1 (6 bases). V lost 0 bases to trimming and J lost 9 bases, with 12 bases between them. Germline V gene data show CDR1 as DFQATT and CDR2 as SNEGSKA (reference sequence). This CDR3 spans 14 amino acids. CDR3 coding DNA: TGCAGTGCTAGAGAGAGGACAGACAGTTCACCCCTCCACTTT. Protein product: CSARERTDSSPLHF.

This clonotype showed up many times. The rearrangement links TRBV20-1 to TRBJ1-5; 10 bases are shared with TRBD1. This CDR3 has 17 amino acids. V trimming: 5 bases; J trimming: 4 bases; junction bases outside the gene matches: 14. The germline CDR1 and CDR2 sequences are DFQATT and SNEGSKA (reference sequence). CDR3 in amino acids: CSAPSLGGQGGNQPQHF. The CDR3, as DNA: TGCAGTGCTCCATCGTTGGGAGGACAGGGGGGGAATCAGCCCCAGCATTTT.

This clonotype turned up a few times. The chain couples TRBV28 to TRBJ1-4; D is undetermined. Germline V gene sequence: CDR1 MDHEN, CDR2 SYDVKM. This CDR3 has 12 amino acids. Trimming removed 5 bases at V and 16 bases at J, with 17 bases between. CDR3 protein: CASSPQGVYRFF. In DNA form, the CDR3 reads TGTGCCAGCAGTCCCCAAGGCGTCTATAGGTTTTTT.

Here the CDR3 DNA reads TGTGCCAGTGCCACCAGGACTTTGAACACTGAAGCTTTCTTT. This encodes CASATRTLNTEAFF. The chain is built from TRBV19 and TRBJ1-1; no definite D call. This CDR3 spans 14 amino acids. Trimming removed 8 bases at V and 0 bases at J, with 13 bases between. Germline CDR1 is LNHDA and CDR2 is SQIVND (reference sequence).

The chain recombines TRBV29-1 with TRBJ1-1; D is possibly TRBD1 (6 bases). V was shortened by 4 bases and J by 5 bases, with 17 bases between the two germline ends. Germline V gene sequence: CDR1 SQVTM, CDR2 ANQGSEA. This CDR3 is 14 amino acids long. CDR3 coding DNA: TGCAGCGTTGTTCGAGGGGGGACAATAACTGAAGCTTTCTTT. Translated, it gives CSVVRGGTITEAFF.

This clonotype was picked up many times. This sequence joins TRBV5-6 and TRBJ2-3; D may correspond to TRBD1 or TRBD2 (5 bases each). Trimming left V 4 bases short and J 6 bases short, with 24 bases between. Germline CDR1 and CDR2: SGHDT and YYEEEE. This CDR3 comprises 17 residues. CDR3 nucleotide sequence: TGTGCCAGCAGCGAGGGACCAGTAAACTCCCCCGACGATACGCAGTATTTT. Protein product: CASSEGPVNSPDDTQYF.

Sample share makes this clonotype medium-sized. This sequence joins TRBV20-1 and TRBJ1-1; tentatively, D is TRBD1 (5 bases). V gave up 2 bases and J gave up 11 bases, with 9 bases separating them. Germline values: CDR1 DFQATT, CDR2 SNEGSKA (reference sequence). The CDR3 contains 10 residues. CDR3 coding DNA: TGCAGTGCTAGAATTGGGGGTGCTTTCTTT. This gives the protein CSARIGGAFF.

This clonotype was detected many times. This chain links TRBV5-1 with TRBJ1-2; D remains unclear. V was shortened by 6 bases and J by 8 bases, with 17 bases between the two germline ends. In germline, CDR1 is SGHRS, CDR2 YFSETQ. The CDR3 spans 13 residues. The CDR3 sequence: CASTNVTAGGYTF. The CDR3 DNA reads TGCGCCAGCACCAATGTAACGGCTGGGGGCTACACCTTC.

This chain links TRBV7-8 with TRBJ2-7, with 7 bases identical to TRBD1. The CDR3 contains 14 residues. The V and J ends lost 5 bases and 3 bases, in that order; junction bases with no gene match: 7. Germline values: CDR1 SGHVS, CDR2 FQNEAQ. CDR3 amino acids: CASSPRQGIYEQYF. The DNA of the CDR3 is TGTGCCAGCAGCCCCCGACAGGGAATCTACGAGCAGTACTTC.

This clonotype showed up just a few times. The CDR3: CASRDTTGILEAFF. The CDR3 coding sequence is TGTGCCAGCAGAGATACTACAGGGATACTTGAAGCTTTCTTT. The V and J genes are TRBV2 and TRBJ1-1; a possible D gene is TRBD1 (6 bases). The CDR3 has 14 residues. CDR1 is SNHLY, CDR2 FYNNEI, per germline. Trimming took 6 bases from V and 7 from J, leaving 18 bases between them.

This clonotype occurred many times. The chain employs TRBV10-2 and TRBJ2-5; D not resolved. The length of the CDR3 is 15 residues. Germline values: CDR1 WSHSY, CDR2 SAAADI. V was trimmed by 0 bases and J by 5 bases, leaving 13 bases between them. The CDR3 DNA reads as TGCGCCAGCAGTGAGTCGATGTGGGAATCCGAGACCCAGTACTTC. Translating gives CASSESMWESETQYF.

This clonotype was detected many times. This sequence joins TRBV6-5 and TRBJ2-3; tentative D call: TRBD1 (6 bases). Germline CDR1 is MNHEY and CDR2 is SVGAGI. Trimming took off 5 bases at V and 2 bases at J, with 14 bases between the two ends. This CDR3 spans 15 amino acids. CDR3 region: CASSRGNRDTDTQYF. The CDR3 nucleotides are TGTGCCAGCAGTAGAGGTAACAGGGACACAGATACGCAGTATTTT.

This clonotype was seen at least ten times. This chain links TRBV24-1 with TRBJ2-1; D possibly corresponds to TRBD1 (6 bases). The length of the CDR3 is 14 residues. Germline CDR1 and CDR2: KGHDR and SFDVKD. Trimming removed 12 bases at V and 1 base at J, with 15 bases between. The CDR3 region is CAPHRAGSYNEQFF. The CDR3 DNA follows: TGTGCCCCCCACAGGGCTGGATCCTACAATGAGCAGTTCTTC.

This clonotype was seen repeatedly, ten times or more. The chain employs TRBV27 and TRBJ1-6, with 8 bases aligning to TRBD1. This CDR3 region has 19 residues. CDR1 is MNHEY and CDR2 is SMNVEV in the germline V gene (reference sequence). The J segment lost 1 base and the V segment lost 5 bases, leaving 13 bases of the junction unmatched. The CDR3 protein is CASSLARGQGSSYNSPLHF. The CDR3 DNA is TGTGCCAGCAGTCTTGCTAGAGGACAGGGCTCGTCCTATAATTCACCCCTCCACTTT.